A single sample gave rise to the 2 T cell receptor beta chains below, sequenced in a study of molecular identifiers for immune sequencing clone quantification. TCRdb reanalysed the PCR reads using MiXCR and keeps one entry per CDR3 protein. This sample yields about 640,000 distinct CDR3 sequences, of which 15% to 20% are seen a single time; 0.7% to 1% belongs to the top ten. Input material: naive CD8+ T cells from blood, with Jurkat cell RNA spiked in. Noted subset: FACS-sorted CD8+CD4-CCR7+CD45RA+ naive T cells. The source of these receptors is a human donor in good health. Some libraries in this study had Jurkat cell RNA spiked in.

This clonotype has at least ten counts. V and J are TRBV19 and TRBJ2-7; D gene unclear. The CDR3 has 13 residues. The V end was cut by 7 bases, the J end by 3 bases, with 13 bases between. Germline loops: CDR1 LNHDA, CDR2 SQIVND (reference sequence). The CDR3 region is CASKRPDSYEQYF. Written as DNA, the CDR3 is TGTGCCAGTAAGCGTCCGGATAGCTACGAGCAGTACTTC.

This clonotype was observed many times. The V gene is TRBV9, the J gene TRBJ2-5; tentatively, D is TRBD2 (6 bases). This CDR3 has 16 residues. The V end lost 3 bases, the J end lost 1 base, and 16 bases lay between the germline ends. Germline V gene sequence: CDR1 SGDLS, CDR2 YYNGEE. The CDR3 sequence: CASSGAGTGLQETQYF. CDR3 DNA: TGTGCCAGCAGCGGAGCGGGTACGGGCCTCCAAGAGACCCAGTACTTC.